The 19 T cell receptor beta chains below come from one sample, sequenced in a study of T cell clonotyping in hematopoietic cell transplantation. As to time point: recipient sample about 28 days before transplant, after cytoreduction. Profiling relied on immunoSEQ multiplex PCR, and the TCRdb table lists in-frame clones only, not all of them. In the table there are tens of thousands of clones, approximately 95% of which are singletons. The sample here was peripheral blood mononuclear cells, taken before stem cell transplant. Receptors originate from a man aged 40-50 years with chronic myeloid leukemia. Some clones in this sample may be carry-over from other donors' samples.

The V gene is TRBV6-5, the J gene TRBJ2-7, with D hard to call. Germline CDR1 reads MNHEY; CDR2 reads SVGAGI. Trimming removed 5 bases at V and 0 bases at J, with 14 bases between. The CDR3 length is 15 residues. CDR3 DNA: TGTGCCAGCAGTCTTACGGGTCCCAGCTCCTACGAGCAGTACTTC. This translates into CASSLTGPSSYEQYF.

The V and J genes are TRBV2 and TRBJ2-3; maybe TRBD1 (5 bases). CDR1 and CDR2 from the germline V gene are SNHLY and FYNNEI. The CDR3 runs 12 residues. The V end was cut by 6 bases, the J end by 4 bases, with 8 bases between. The CDR3 nucleotides are TGTGCCAGCAGGATCAGGGCAGATACGCAGTATTTT. The encoded protein is CASRIRADTQYF.

The chain has TRBV2 and TRBJ2-3; D unresolved. Per the germline V gene, CDR1 is SNHLY and CDR2 is FYNNEI. Trimming stripped 3 bases from V and 2 bases from J, with 6 bases between. CDR3 length equals 13 residues. Written as DNA, the CDR3 is TGTGCCAGCAGTGAGAGAGCCACAGATACGCAGTATTTT. Its protein product is CASSERATDTQYF.

The J gene is TRBJ1-1, the V gene TRBV28; D is ambiguous. This CDR3 region has 13 residues. Germline CDR1 MDHEN, CDR2 SYDVKM. The ends were cut back, 5 bases at V and 0 bases at J, with 7 bases in the middle. The CDR3 loop is CASSIGVNTEAFF. As DNA, the CDR3 is TGTGCCAGCAGTATAGGTGTGAACACTGAAGCTTTCTTT.

This sequence joins TRBV28 and TRBJ1-5; no clear D. V gave up 2 bases and J gave up 3 bases, with 11 bases separating them. Germline V gene data show CDR1 as MDHEN and CDR2 as SYDVKM. The CDR3 totals 15 residues. The CDR3 region is CASSLLRRNNQPQHF. The CDR3 DNA reads as TGTGCCAGCAGTTTACTTAGGCGGAACAATCAGCCCCAGCATTTT.

The V call is TRBV7-8, the J call TRBJ2-7; D possibly corresponds to TRBD1 (6 bases). The CDR3 is made up of 13 amino acids. Trimming removed 9 bases from V and 3 bases from J, with 15 bases in between. Germline V gene sequence: CDR1 SGHVS, CDR2 FQNEAQ. The CDR3 loop reads CASQGQPSYEQYF. The CDR3, as DNA: TGTGCCAGTCAAGGACAGCCCAGCTACGAGCAGTACTTC.

The chain carries TRBV9 and TRBJ1-2, with TRBD1 as a possible D gene (6 bases). There are 13 residues in the CDR3. The V gene lost 4 bases and the J gene lost 6 bases, with 13 bases spanning the gap. Germline lookup yields CDR1 SGDLS and CDR2 YYNGEE. The CDR3 reads CASSYRGGDGYTF. The CDR3 DNA sequence: TGTGCCAGCAGCTACCGAGGGGGGGATGGCTACACCTTC.

The genes are TRBV19 and TRBJ1-1; 9 bases agree with TRBD1. The V and J ends lost 3 bases and 5 bases, in that order; junction bases with no gene match: 4. Germline V lookup: CDR1 LNHDA, CDR2 SQIVND (reference sequence). This CDR3 has 14 amino acids. The CDR3: CASSITGGSTEAFF. As DNA, the CDR3 is TGTGCCAGTAGTATCACAGGGGGCTCGACTGAAGCTTTCTTT.

V is TRBV4-1 and J is TRBJ1-5; D call uncertain. CDR3 length equals 13 residues. The V and J ends lost 0 bases and 5 bases respectively, with 5 bases between them. Germline V gives CDR1 MGHRA, CDR2 YSYEKL. CDR3 DNA: TGCGCCAGCAGCCAAGACAGAGATCAGCCCCAGCATTTT. It encodes CASSQDRDQPQHF.

This sequence joins TRBV28 and TRBJ1-1, with D possibly matching TRBD1 (5 bases). V was shortened by 8 bases and J by 0 bases, with 10 bases between the two germline ends. CDR3 length equals 13 residues. Per germline, CDR1 MDHEN and CDR2 SYDVKM. The CDR3 loop is CASVEGVNTEAFF. The CDR3 DNA follows: TGTGCCAGCGTAGAAGGGGTGAACACTGAAGCTTTCTTT.

J is TRBJ2-1 and V is TRBV4-3; D call uncertain. V was clipped by 2 bases and J by 3 bases, with 5 bases between them. The CDR3 is made up of 13 amino acids. CDR1 and CDR2 (germline): LGHNA, YSLEER. Here the CDR3 DNA reads TGCGCCAGCAGCCAAAACAGCTACAATGAGCAGTTCTTC. As protein: CASSQNSYNEQFF.

The V gene is TRBV28, the J gene TRBJ1-3; no clear D gene. Germline CDR1 and CDR2: MDHEN and SYDVKM. Trimming took off 6 bases at V and 0 bases at J, with 12 bases between the two ends. The CDR3 has 15 amino acids. DNA for the CDR3: TGTGCCAGCAGCTACGGGTCGAGCTCTGGAAACACCATATATTTT. This encodes CASSYGSSSGNTIYF.

The rearrangement uses TRBV5-6 and TRBJ1-2, with TRBD1 identical over 7 bases. Germline assignment: CDR1 SGHDT and CDR2 YYEEEE. With 3 bases clipped from V and 1 base from J, the junction kept 3 bases outside the gene matches. The CDR3 totals 14 residues. The DNA of the CDR3 is TGTGCCAGCAGCTGGGGACAGAATAACTATGGCTACACCTTC. Translation gives CASSWGQNNYGYTF.

This clone was seen only once. The chain has TRBV5-1 and TRBJ2-2; maybe TRBD1 (6 bases). CDR3 size: 18 residues. V was clipped by 3 bases and J by 3 bases, with 21 bases between them. CDR1 is SGHRS and CDR2 is YFSETQ in the germline V gene. The DNA of the CDR3 is TGCGCCAGCAGCTCGAGTTGGGGGCAACGAAAGGACACCGGGGAGCTGTTTTTT. Translated, it gives CASSSSWGQRKDTGELFF.

The gene calls are TRBV5-6 and TRBJ1-1; D not certain. The CDR3 has 12 residues. CDR1 and CDR2 from the germline V gene are SGHDT and YYEEEE. Trimming took off 3 bases at V and 1 base at J, with 4 bases between the two ends. The CDR3 coding sequence is TGTGCCAGCAGCTCAGGGAACACTGAAGCTTTCTTT. Translated, it gives CASSSGNTEAFF.

The rearrangement joins TRBV19 to TRBJ2-7; D is undetermined. The CDR3 contains 13 residues. Germline V gives CDR1 LNHDA, CDR2 SQIVND (reference sequence). V dropped 3 bases and J dropped 2 bases, with 8 bases sitting between them. The CDR3 DNA sequence: TGTGCCAGTAGTATCGGCAGAGCCTACGAGCAGTACTTC. Its translation: CASSIGRAYEQYF.

The V call is TRBV7-2, the J call TRBJ2-5, with 10 bases aligning to TRBD2. Germline V lookup: CDR1 SGHTA, CDR2 FQGNSA. The length of the CDR3 is 19 residues. V dropped 5 bases and J dropped 0; count of bases not matched to a gene: 15. The CDR3 sequence is CASSPGGLAGALYQETQYF. CDR3 coding DNA: TGTGCCAGCAGCCCTGGGGGGCTAGCGGGGGCCCTGTACCAAGAGACCCAGTACTTC.

This sequence joins TRBV7-6 and TRBJ1-6; TRBD1 agrees at 8 bases. The germline V gene has CDR1 SGHVS and CDR2 FNYEAQ. The CDR3 length is 16 residues. V was clipped by 5 bases and J by 5 bases; unmatched bases: 8. CDR3 protein: CASSVRQGRDNSPLHF. CDR3 bases: TGTGCCAGCAGCGTAAGACAGGGGCGGGATAATTCACCCCTCCACTTT.

This clone was detected only once. The chain employs TRBV2 and TRBJ1-6, with D uncertain. V gave up 3 bases and J gave up 3 bases, with 12 bases separating them. Germline CDR1 reads SNHLY; CDR2 reads FYNNEI. The CDR3 runs to 16 residues. Here the CDR3 DNA reads TGTGCCAGCAGTGAGGGAGGAAAGGGCTATAATTCACCCCTCCACTTT. Translating it yields CASSEGGKGYNSPLHF.